Each of the 21 T cell receptor beta chains below was sequenced from the same sample in a study of cytomegalovirus exposure and HLA in healthy donors. This PCR relied on a set of 60 Vbeta primers and 13 Jbeta primers. Measured with immunoSEQ multiplex PCR; TCRdb has only the in-frame clones, and not every one. The sample records under 200,000 clones, around 84% being singletons. Input material: PBMCs. The receptors shown here come from a man younger than 30 in good health and CMV-seronegative.

V is TRBV7-9 and J is TRBJ2-7, with TRBD2 identical over 11 bases. In germline, CDR1 is SEHNR, CDR2 FQNEAQ (reference sequence). The trim removed 5 bases at V and 5 bases at J, leaving 5 bases unmatched. The CDR3 is 14 amino acids. The CDR3 nucleotides read TGTGCCAGCAGCCGTAGCGGGGGGGCCAACGAGCAGTACTTC. Translated: CASSRSGGANEQYF.

The chain couples TRBV6-5 to TRBJ2-5; TRBD2 agrees at 7 bases. Germline CDR1 is MNHEY and CDR2 is SVGAGI. CDR3 length: 11 residues. The CDR3 coding sequence is TGTACCACGGGGGGTAGGGAGACCCAGTACTTC. Its translation is CTTGGRETQYF.

The table lists this clone with a count of one. This chain uses TRBV9 with TRBJ2-3; 7 bases are shared with TRBD2. V was clipped by 0 bases and J by 4 bases; unmatched bases: 14. The germline gives CDR1 SGDLS, CDR2 YYNGEE. This CDR3 contains 18 residues. CDR3 sequence reads: CASSVALLAGVDADTQYF. The CDR3 DNA reads TGTGCCAGCAGCGTAGCCCTTCTCGCGGGAGTTGACGCAGATACGCAGTATTTT.

This clone has a handful of counts. V usage is TRBV7-9 and J usage is TRBJ2-1, with TRBD2 identical over 7 bases. J lost 5 bases, V lost 0 bases, and 4 bases had no gene match. CDR3 length: 15 residues. Germline V gene sequence: CDR1 SEHNR, CDR2 FQNEAQ (reference sequence). The CDR3 loop is CASSLARAGNNEQFF. CDR3 DNA: TGTGCCAGCAGCTTAGCGAGAGCGGGAAACAATGAGCAGTTCTTC.

Here the CDR3 reads CASSLGERLGYEQYF. The CDR3, as DNA: TGTGCCAGCAGCTTAGGAGAGCGGCTGGGATACGAGCAGTACTTC. This rearrangement joins TRBV7-9 to TRBJ2-7; D might be TRBD2 (5 bases). CDR1 and CDR2 from the germline V gene are SEHNR and FQNEAQ (reference sequence). The CDR3 extends over 15 amino acids. Trimming stripped 1 base from V and 4 bases from J, with 14 bases between.

The gene calls are TRBV11-2 and TRBJ2-2, with D perhaps matching TRBD2 (6 bases). Germline V CDR1 and CDR2: SGHAT, FQNNGV. Trimming shortened V by 5 bases and J by 3 bases, and 10 bases separated the two germline ends. This CDR3 contains 14 residues. CDR3 loop: CASSSTGDTGELFF. CDR3 coding DNA: TGTGCCAGCAGCAGCACGGGGGACACCGGGGAGCTGTTTTTT.

V gene TRBV5-1 combines with J gene TRBJ2-5, with D uncertain. Trimming removed 4 bases from V and 5 bases from J, with 12 bases in between. Germline V gene lookup returns CDR1 SGHRS and CDR2 YFSETQ. The CDR3 runs 13 residues. The CDR3 loop reads CASSVPLGETQYF. In DNA, the CDR3 is TGCGCCAGCAGCGTTCCTCTCGGGGAGACCCAGTACTTC.

The V gene is TRBV11-2, the J gene TRBJ2-1; 11 bases match TRBD2. The CDR3 totals 15 residues. Germline V gene data show CDR1 as SGHAT and CDR2 as FQNNGV. V lost 5 bases, J lost 7 bases, and 7 bases stayed unmatched. CDR3 amino acids: CASSHRLAGSNEQFF. As DNA, the CDR3 is TGTGCCAGCAGCCACCGACTAGCGGGAAGTAATGAGCAGTTCTTC. The entire variable domain, with the rest obtained from reference TRBV11-2 and TRBJ2-1, is as follows: EAGVAQSPRYKIIEKRQSVAFWCNPISGHATLYWYQQILGQGPKLLIQFQNNGVVDDSQLPKDRFSAERLKGVDSTLKIQPAKLEDSAVYLCASSHRLAGSNEQFFGPGTRLTVL.

Written as DNA, the CDR3 is TGTGCCTGGAGGCCTAGCGGGGAGGGCGGGGAGCTGTTTTTT. Its protein product is CAWRPSGEGGELFF. The chain carries TRBV30 and TRBJ2-2; 9 positions match TRBD2. The CDR3 has 14 residues. The trim removed 3 bases at V and 7 bases at J, leaving 6 bases unmatched. Germline assignment: CDR1 GTSNPN and CDR2 SVGIG (reference sequence).

This chain uses TRBV25-1 with TRBJ1-2; no clear D gene. The germline V gene has CDR1 MGHDK and CDR2 SYGVNS. The CDR3 is made up of 13 amino acids. V lost 4 bases and J 4 bases, leaving 10 bases between the germline ends. The DNA for the CDR3 is TGTGCCAGCAGTGGCGGCCCTCCCTATGGCTACACCTTC. Its protein product is CASSGGPPYGYTF.

In its sample, this clone was seen once. The chain uses TRBV27 and TRBJ1-2, with a weak D call TRBD1 (5 bases). Germline V gene sequence: CDR1 MNHEY, CDR2 SMNVEV (reference sequence). Trimming stripped 3 bases from V and 10 bases from J, with 18 bases between. This CDR3 contains 14 residues. CDR3 bases: TGTGCCAGCAGTTTGGTGGGGGGTTCCGGTGACTACACCTTC. Amino acids: CASSLVGGSGDYTF.

CDR3 in amino acids: CAASRGLPPDYEQYF. The CDR3 DNA is TGTGCCGCGAGCCGGGGACTACCTCCTGACTACGAGCAGTACTTC. The rearrangement uses TRBV6-5 and TRBJ2-7, with TRBD2 matching 7 bases. The CDR3 sequence is 15 residues long. In germline, CDR1 is MNHEY, CDR2 SVGAGI. Germline trimming cut 11 bases from V and 3 bases from J; bases unmatched to any gene: 16.

The chain recombines TRBV5-1 with TRBJ2-3; D is possibly TRBD2 (5 bases). Trimming shortened V by 4 bases and J by 1 base, and 10 bases separated the two germline ends. The germline gives CDR1 SGHRS, CDR2 YFSETQ. The CDR3 has 14 residues. This CDR3 is CASSDGMRTDTQYF. The CDR3, as DNA: TGCGCCAGCAGCGACGGGATGCGCACAGATACGCAGTATTTT. The variable domain in full, completed from reference TRBV5-1 and TRBJ2-3, reads KAGVTQTPRYLIKTRGQQVTLSCSPISGHRSVSWYQQTPGQGLQFLFEYFSETQRNKGNFPGRFSGRQFSNSRSEMNVSTLELGDSALYLCASSDGMRTDTQYFGPGTRLTVL.

The chain carries TRBV18 and TRBJ2-2; D remains ambiguous. The V end lost 6 bases, the J end lost 5 bases, and 7 bases lay between the germline ends. Germline CDR1 KGHSH, CDR2 LQKENI. The CDR3 sequence is 12 residues long. The CDR3 sequence: CASSERTGELFF. CDR3 bases: TGTGCCAGCTCCGAGAGGACCGGGGAGCTGTTTTTT.

This clone was seen more than once but under ten times. The V call is TRBV2, the J call TRBJ1-1; no reliable D call. CDR1 is SNHLY, CDR2 FYNNEI, per germline. Trimming cost V 2 bases and J 1 base, with 17 bases left between them. This CDR3 is built from 17 residues. Here the CDR3 reads CASSESPPTFQNTEAFF. CDR3 bases: TGTGCCAGCAGTGAATCCCCCCCCACATTTCAGAACACTGAAGCTTTCTTT.

CDR3 sequence reads: CASSLTDRAGNTIYF. The CDR3 DNA reads TGTGCCAGCAGCTTAACGGACAGGGCTGGAAACACCATATATTTT. The chain couples TRBV7-2 to TRBJ1-3; the match to TRBD1 covers 8 bases. CDR3 length: 15 amino acids. Losses at the gene ends were 2 bases for V and 2 bases for J; bases not matched to a gene: 2. The germline CDR1 and CDR2 sequences are SGHTA and FQGNSA.

The V call is TRBV13, the J call TRBJ1-4, with D perhaps TRBD1 (5 bases). CDR3 size: 15 residues. Germline values: CDR1 PRHDT, CDR2 FYEKMQ (reference sequence). V was trimmed by 0 bases and J by 8 bases, leaving 13 bases between them. The CDR3 coding sequence is TGTGCCAGCAGCTTAGGCCAGGGCCGTGGGGAAAAACTGTTTTTT. Amino acids: CASSLGQGRGEKLFF. Together with reference TRBV13 and TRBJ1-4, the CDR3 gives the full variable domain: AAGVIQSPRHLIKEKRETATLKCYPIPRHDTVYWYQQGPGQDPQFLISFYEKMQSDKGSIPDRFSAQQFSDYHSELNMSSLELGDSALYFCASSLGQGRGEKLFFGSGTQLSVL.

The gene calls are TRBV10-3 and TRBJ1-1; 9 bases fit TRBD1. The V segment lost 6 bases and the J segment 5 bases; nucleotides outside the gene matches: 7. This CDR3 contains 14 residues. Germline CDR1 ENHRY, CDR2 SYGVKD. This CDR3 is CAISVQGAPTEAFF. CDR3 DNA sequence: TGTGCCATCAGCGTACAGGGGGCGCCGACTGAAGCTTTCTTT.

V and J are TRBV5-6 and TRBJ1-1; TRBD1 matches at 7 bases. V lost 4 bases and J lost 0; bases outside the gene matches: 6. This CDR3 spans 15 amino acids. Germline-derived CDR1 and CDR2 are SGHDT and YYEEEE. In DNA, the CDR3 is TGTGCCAGCAGCCTGGGGACAGATCTGAACACTGAAGCTTTCTTT. It yields the protein CASSLGTDLNTEAFF. Looking up the rest from reference TRBV5-6 and TRBJ1-1 gives the full variable domain: DAGVTQSPTHLIKTRGQQVTLRCSPKSGHDTVSWYQQALGQGPQFIFQYYEEEERQRGNFPDRFSGHQFPNYSSELNVNALLLGDSALYLCASSLGTDLNTEAFFGQGTRLTVV.

This clone was seen a handful of times. The chain uses TRBV5-1 and TRBJ1-3, with 9 positions matching TRBD1. The CDR3 has 14 residues. Looked up from germline, CDR1 is SGHRS and CDR2 is YFSETQ. Germline trimming cut 4 bases from V and 7 bases from J; bases unmatched to any gene: 6. This CDR3 reads CASSPTGGYNTIYF. The CDR3 coding sequence is TGCGCCAGCAGCCCTACAGGGGGCTACAACACCATATATTTT.

The rearrangement uses TRBV7-2 and TRBJ2-5; D unresolved. The CDR3 is 13 residues long. From germline, CDR1 is SGHTA and CDR2 FQGNSA. V was cut by 3 bases and J by 0 bases, with 5 bases left in between. The CDR3 sequence: CASSFRYQETQYF. As DNA, the CDR3 is TGTGCCAGCAGCTTTCGGTACCAAGAGACCCAGTACTTC.